The 21 T cell receptor beta chains below were found in one sample sequenced in a study of blood T cell repertoires in COVID-19. Sequencing used immunoSEQ multiplex PCR; TCRdb keeps in-frame clones, though not all of them. There are a few hundred thousand clones in the sample; approximately 87% occur only once, and 10% lies in the top ten. The sample was PBMCs or T cells enriched from blood (not recorded which). These receptors all stem from a woman aged 45-65 years who had recovered from COVID-19.

This chain uses TRBV10-3 with TRBJ1-2, with 9 bases matching TRBD1. The germline V gene has CDR1 ENHRY and CDR2 SYGVKD. The V and J ends lost 3 bases and 4 bases, in that order; junction bases with no gene match: 6. This CDR3 spans 15 amino acids. DNA for the CDR3: TGTGCCATCAGTGAACCGGGACAGGGCCTCTATGGCTACACCTTC. Translating gives CAISEPGQGLYGYTF.

This clone occurred a few times. The chain carries TRBV11-2 and TRBJ1-2; D is uncertain. There are 15 residues in the CDR3. Germline V gene lookup returns CDR1 SGHAT and CDR2 FQNNGV. Trimming took off 1 base at V and 5 bases at J, with 14 bases between the two ends. CDR3 protein: CASSLGAGGIYGYTF. CDR3 in DNA: TGTGCCAGCAGCTTAGGAGCAGGAGGGATATATGGCTACACCTTC. Complete variable domain (other parts from reference TRBV11-2 and TRBJ1-2): EAGVAQSPRYKIIEKRQSVAFWCNPISGHATLYWYQQILGQGPKLLIQFQNNGVVDDSQLPKDRFSAERLKGVDSTLKIQPAKLEDSAVYLCASSLGAGGIYGYTFGSGTRLTVV.

The gene calls are TRBV7-9 and TRBJ1-1, with 8 nucleotides matching TRBD1. The CDR3 length is 15 residues. V lost 1 base and J lost 4; bases outside the gene matches: 5. CDR1 and CDR2 from the germline V gene are SEHNR and FQNEAQ (reference sequence). The CDR3 spells CASSLGRGRITEAFF. CDR3 bases: TGTGCCAGCAGCTTAGGCAGGGGGCGGATCACTGAAGCTTTCTTT. Looking up the rest from reference TRBV7-9 and TRBJ1-1 gives the full variable domain: DTGVSQNPRHKITKRGQNVTFRCDPISEHNRLYWYRQTLGQGPEFLTYFQNEAQLEKSRLLSDRFSAERPKGSFSTLEIQRTEQGDSAMYLCASSLGRGRITEAFFGQGTRLTVV.

V is TRBV28 and J is TRBJ2-7, with TRBD2 matching 7 bases. The trim removed 0 bases at V and 6 bases at J, leaving 8 bases unmatched. The CDR3 runs to 15 residues. Germline CDR1 and CDR2: MDHEN and SYDVKM. DNA for the CDR3: TGTGCCAGCAGTTTATGGGGACCCGGCGGGAGCGAGCAGTACTTC. This codes for CASSLWGPGGSEQYF.

This clone occurred once. CDR3 protein: CASTASTGSGNTIYF. The CDR3 region has the DNA TGTGCCAGCACGGCAAGCACGGGATCTGGAAACACCATATATTTT. V and J are TRBV6-5 and TRBJ1-3; D is undetermined. V was trimmed by 7 bases and J by 1 base, leaving 14 bases between them. The germline V gene has CDR1 MNHEY and CDR2 SVGAGI. The CDR3 runs 15 residues.

The V and J genes are TRBV29-1 and TRBJ1-1; D gene ambiguous. Trimming removed 1 base at V and 4 bases at J, with 13 bases between. The CDR3 runs 14 residues. In germline, CDR1 is SQVTM, CDR2 ANQGSEA. The CDR3 DNA is TGCAGCGTTGAAGGGCGACTCCGAGTCACTGAAGCTTTCTTT. This sequence encodes CSVEGRLRVTEAFF. The full variable domain, with the rest looked up from reference TRBV29-1 and TRBJ1-1, is SAVISQKPSRDICQRGTSLTIQCQVDSQVTMMFWYRQQPGQSLTLIATANQGSEATYESGFVIDKFPISRPNLTFSTLTVSNMSPEDSSIYLCSVEGRLRVTEAFFGQGTRLTVV.

This clone was observed a handful of times. The chain couples TRBV29-1 to TRBJ1-2; the match to TRBD1 covers 8 bases. In germline, CDR1 is SQVTM, CDR2 ANQGSEA. CDR3 length: 14 residues. V lost 5 bases to trimming and J lost 3 bases; unmatched junction nucleotides: 8. The CDR3, as DNA: TGCAGCGTTTCTCTCCAGGACAGGGACTATGGCTACACCTTC. Translated, it gives CSVSLQDRDYGYTF.

The rearrangement links TRBV3-1 (or the pseudogene TRBV3-2) to TRBJ1-2; unclear D gene. The germline CDR1 and CDR2 sequences are LGHDT and YNNKEL (reference sequence). V dropped 4 bases and J dropped 0 bases, with 12 bases sitting between them. This CDR3 is 15 amino acids long. CDR3 sequence: CASSLAGPSNYGYTF. The CDR3 DNA reads TGTGCCAGCAGCCTTGCAGGCCCCTCTAACTATGGCTACACCTTC.

The chain has TRBV21-1 and TRBJ1-5. TRBV21-1 is reported as a pseudogene. The CDR3 runs to 15 residues. DNA for the CDR3: TGTGCCAGCAGCACCCGAGGCGGGAGCAATCAGCCCCAGCATTTT. Its protein is CASSTRGGSNQPQHF.

The chain uses TRBV6-5 and TRBJ1-2, with 8 bases matching TRBD1. The CDR3 sequence is 15 residues long. Germline CDR1 is MNHEY and CDR2 is SVGAGI. The V gene end was trimmed by 4 bases and the J gene end by 4 bases; junction bases not matched to a gene: 8. The CDR3 sequence is CASSWAGGLGYGYTF. CDR3 bases: TGTGCCAGCAGTTGGGCAGGGGGCCTCGGCTATGGCTACACCTTC.

The chain uses TRBV12-3 or TRBV12-4 and TRBJ2-1; D ambiguous. This CDR3 region has 12 residues. Trimming shortened V by 3 bases and J by 8 bases, and 8 bases separated the two germline ends. The DNA for the CDR3 is TGTGCCAGCAGTTTGCTGGGCGATGAGCAGTTCTTC. Translating it yields CASSLLGDEQFF.

This CDR3 is CASSHRDSGVNTEAFF. In nucleotides, the CDR3 is TGTGCCAGTAGTCACCGGGACAGTGGGGTGAACACTGAAGCTTTCTTT. The chain links TRBV19 to TRBJ1-1; TRBD1 matches 7 bases. The CDR3 has 16 amino acids. V shed 5 bases, J shed 0 bases, and the junction held 9 bases outside the gene matches. Germline CDR1 reads LNHDA; CDR2 reads SQIVND (reference sequence).

V gene TRBV30 combines with J gene TRBJ2-3, with TRBD2 matching 8 bases. Germline-derived CDR1 and CDR2 are GTSNPN and SVGIG (reference sequence). The CDR3 is 16 amino acids. The V and J ends lost 4 bases and 5 bases, in that order; junction bases with no gene match: 14. This chain's CDR3 is CAWTQYVGGAGDTQYF. DNA of the CDR3: TGTGCCTGGACCCAATATGTCGGGGGGGCGGGAGATACGCAGTATTTT. Based on the CDR3 plus reference TRBV30 and TRBJ2-3, the full variable domain is SQTIHQWPATLVQPVGSPLSLECTVEGTSNPNLYWYRQAAGRGLQLLFYSVGIGQISSEVPQNLSASRPQDRQFILSSKKLLLSDSGFYLCAWTQYVGGAGDTQYFGPGTRLTVL.

V gene TRBV4-3 combines with J gene TRBJ2-3; 7 bases fit TRBD1. With 5 bases clipped from V and 5 bases from J, the junction kept 10 bases outside the gene matches. The CDR3 consists of 15 residues. CDR1 LGHNA and CDR2 YSLEER come from the germline V gene. The chain's CDR3 is CASSKKAGGGDTQYF. CDR3 nucleotides: TGCGCCAGCAGCAAAAAAGCAGGGGGTGGAGATACGCAGTATTTT.

This clone has only one observation. The V and J genes are TRBV7-9 and TRBJ1-5; D not certain. Looked up from germline, CDR1 is SEHNR and CDR2 is FQNEAQ (reference sequence). The CDR3 is 13 residues long. Trimming removed 1 base at V and 6 bases at J, with 7 bases between. The CDR3 sequence is CASSLGEAQPQHF. The CDR3 nucleotides read TGTGCCAGCAGCTTAGGGGAGGCTCAGCCCCAGCATTTT.

The J gene is TRBJ1-5, the V gene TRBV20-1; no firm D call. Deletions cut 3 bases from V and 3 bases from J, with 12 bases between. CDR1 is DFQATT and CDR2 is SNEGSKA in the germline V gene (reference sequence). The CDR3 runs to 14 residues. CDR3 loop: CSASEGRVNQPQHF. The DNA for the CDR3 is TGCAGTGCTAGTGAGGGTCGGGTCAATCAGCCCCAGCATTTT.

This rearrangement joins TRBV27 to TRBJ2-2, with D possibly TRBD1 on 5 matching bases. Between the trimmed V and J ends, which lost 3 bases and 5 bases, there was a span of 7 bases. Germline V gene data show CDR1 as MNHEY and CDR2 as SMNVEV (reference sequence). CDR3 length: 13 amino acids. Written as DNA, the CDR3 is TGTGCCAGCAGTTTTGGGGCTACCGGGGAGCTGTTTTTT. Residues: CASSFGATGELFF.

This chain joins TRBV7-9 and TRBJ1-1; 9 bases agree with TRBD1. Germline CDR1 SEHNR, CDR2 FQNEAQ (reference sequence). This CDR3 comprises 15 residues. J gave up 1 base and V 5 bases, and 5 bases lay outside the gene matches. The chain's CDR3 is CASSALGQGNTEAFF. Here the CDR3 DNA reads TGTGCCAGCAGCGCTTTGGGACAGGGGAACACTGAAGCTTTCTTT.

The chain is built from TRBV5-6 and TRBJ2-2, with a possible D match to TRBD2 (6 bases). Germline assignment: CDR1 SGHDT and CDR2 YYEEEE. V lost 3 bases and J lost 4, with 7 bases in between. CDR3 size: 13 residues. The CDR3 nucleotides are TGTGCCAGCAGCTGGGGACTCACCGGGGAGCTGTTTTTT. This sequence encodes CASSWGLTGELFF.

This chain uses TRBV19 with TRBJ2-2, with D maybe TRBD1 (7 bases). V was pared by 5 bases and J by 5 bases, with 15 bases between. This CDR3 is 15 amino acids long. The V gene's germline CDR1 is LNHDA and CDR2 SQIVND (reference sequence). This CDR3 reads CASSPTTGRTGELFF. The CDR3 DNA follows: TGTGCCAGTAGTCCGACGACAGGGAGGACCGGGGAGCTGTTTTTT.

This chain links TRBV28 with TRBJ1-2, with no clear D. CDR3 length equals 11 residues. Germline assignment: CDR1 MDHEN and CDR2 SYDVKM. The V end lost 3 bases, the J end lost 5 bases, and 4 bases lay between the germline ends. DNA of the CDR3: TGTGCCAGCAGTTTCGGTTATGGCTACACCTTC. This gives the protein CASSFGYGYTF.